Below are 15 T cell receptor beta chains sequenced from a single sample in a study of blood T cells in healthy people across ages. Primers used in a second PCR of roughly 6 to 12 cycles were a sample-barcoded 5' primer and a J-beta primer mix. TCRdb processed the 5' RACE reads anew with MiXCR; each CDR3 protein has one entry. Altogether roughly 1,500,000 distinct CDR3 sequences are present, approximately 38% being singletons, with the ten largest covering approximately 7.9%. Sequenced sample: blood. The source of these receptors is a woman younger than 30 in good health.

This clonotype was observed once. V is TRBV5-6 and J is TRBJ2-7; perhaps D is TRBD1 or TRBD2 (6 bases each). Germline V gives CDR1 SGHDT, CDR2 YYEEEE. Trimming pared 0 bases from V and 6 bases from J, leaving 13 bases between. The CDR3 is 14 residues long. In DNA, the CDR3 is TGTGCCAGCAGCTTGGCCATCGGGGGCGCCGAGCAGTACTTC. This codes for CASSLAIGGAEQYF.

The chain combines TRBV7-8 with TRBJ1-5, with a possible D match to TRBD1 (5 bases). V was trimmed by 5 bases and J by 2 bases, leaving 13 bases between them. Germline V gene data show CDR1 as SGHVS and CDR2 as FQNEAQ. This CDR3 is built from 15 residues. CDR3 protein: CASSLAGGGNQPQHF. In DNA, the CDR3 is TGTGCCAGCAGCCTGGCCGGGGGGGGCAATCAGCCCCAGCATTTT.

The chain employs TRBV12-3 or TRBV12-4 and TRBJ2-4; D is possibly TRBD2 (5 bases). The DNA end favors TRBJ2-7, so the J call may be wrong. This CDR3 has 18 amino acids. The CDR3 spells CASSFYQSLSVGHIEQYF. The CDR3 DNA reads as TGTGCCAGCAGTTTCTACCAGTCCCTTAGCGTCGGGCATATCGAGCAGTACTTC.

The rearrangement joins TRBV2 to TRBJ2-3, with 8 positions matching TRBD1. Unmatched junction bases numbered 14, after V lost 1 base and J lost 2 bases. The CDR3 loop spans 19 amino acids. Germline CDR1 and CDR2: SNHLY and FYNNEI. CDR3 region: CASSEGLGTGRSITDTQYF. CDR3 in DNA: TGTGCCAGCAGTGAAGGCCTTGGGACAGGCCGTTCTATCACAGATACGCAGTATTTT.

About this clonotype itself: A junction boundary mismatches the germline segment, possibly from a read error. The J gene is TRBJ1-2, the V gene TRBV7-2; weak D call: TRBD1 (5 bases). CDR3 length: 13 amino acids. CDR1 and CDR2 from the germline V gene are SGHTA and FQGNSA. The CDR3 DNA sequence: TGTGCCAGCAAACCTGCGGGGCGGTATGGCTACACTTTC. It codes for CASKPAGRYGYTF.

The chain recombines TRBV28 with TRBJ2-5; weak D call: TRBD2 (5 bases). V lost 10 bases and J 5 bases, leaving 17 bases between the germline ends. This CDR3 region has 13 residues. CDR1 MDHEN and CDR2 SYDVKM come from the germline V gene. The CDR3 reads CATLSRGRETQYF. In DNA, the CDR3 is TGTGCCACCCTTTCACGGGGTAGGGAGACCCAGTACTTC.

The rearrangement uses TRBV20-1 and TRBJ1-5; possible D gene TRBD1, 5 bases. Germline CDR1 reads DFQATT; CDR2 reads SNEGSKA (reference sequence). Trimming removed 7 bases from V and 5 bases from J, with 21 bases in between. The CDR3 consists of 15 residues. In DNA, the CDR3 is TGCAGTGTTAAGGGTCGAGGGGTGGTTGATCAGCCCCAGCATTTT. Encoded protein: CSVKGRGVVDQPQHF.

The CDR3 region is CASSLVAAGATVGGEQFF. The DNA of the CDR3 is TGTGCCAGCAGTTTGGTGGCGGCGGGAGCGACCGTCGGTGGTGAGCAGTTCTTC. This rearrangement joins TRBV2 to TRBJ2-1; 7 bases align to TRBD2. J gave up 9 bases and V 5 bases, and 22 bases lay outside the gene matches. This CDR3 comprises 18 residues. CDR1 and CDR2 from the germline V gene are SNHLY and FYNNEI.

V gene TRBV30 combines with J gene TRBJ2-6, with 8 bases fitting TRBD1. The trim removed 3 bases at V and 3 bases at J, leaving 10 bases unmatched. Germline V CDR1 and CDR2: GTSNPN, SVGIG (reference sequence). This CDR3 is 17 amino acids long. In DNA form, the CDR3 reads TGTGCCTGGAGGGGCAGGACAGGGTACTTTGGGGCCAACGTCCTGACTTTC. It is translated as CAWRGRTGYFGANVLTF.

The sample holds many counts of this clonotype. Relative to the germline gene, one junction end is altered; a read error may explain this. The chain carries TRBV5-1 and TRBJ1-1; TRBD1 matches at 9 bases. This CDR3 region has 12 residues. Germline values: CDR1 SGHRS, CDR2 YFSETQ. CDR3 coding DNA: TGTGCCAGCAGGACAGGGGACACTGAAGCTTTCTTT. Encoded protein: CASRTGDTEAFF.

This clonotype came up a few times. The chain combines TRBV5-1 with TRBJ2-3; TRBD1 or TRBD2 may be the D gene (5 bases each). Germline V CDR1 and CDR2: SGHRS, YFSETQ. This CDR3 comprises 14 residues. The V end lost 6 bases, the J end lost 2 bases, and 13 bases lay between the germline ends. The CDR3 here is CASTAGTPTDTQYF. In nucleotides, the CDR3 is TGCGCCAGCACCGCTGGGACGCCCACAGATACGCAGTATTTT.

This clonotype was seen only a few times. The gene calls are TRBV11-1 and TRBJ1-1; 12 bases are shared with TRBD1. This CDR3 contains 18 residues. Trimming at V came to 5 bases and at J to 5 bases, leaving 15 bases not matched to a gene. The germline gives CDR1 SGHAT, CDR2 FQDESV (reference sequence). CDR3 sequence reads: CASSLGTGGVFVGTEAFF. The CDR3 DNA sequence: TGTGCCAGCAGCCTCGGGACAGGGGGCGTGTTCGTTGGTACTGAAGCTTTCTTT.

The sample holds a few counts of this clonotype. CDR3 in DNA: TGTGCCAGCTCACCACCTAGCGCGTCCTACAATGAGCAGTTCTTC. It yields the protein CASSPPSASYNEQFF. The V and J genes are TRBV18 and TRBJ2-1, with a possible D match to TRBD2 (5 bases). Per germline, CDR1 KGHSH and CDR2 LQKENI. The length of the CDR3 is 15 residues. V dropped 0 bases and J dropped 1 base, with 7 bases sitting between them.

The J gene is TRBJ2-1, the V gene TRBV6-5; 12 positions match TRBD2. Trimming took 2 bases from V and 1 from J; bases not matched to a gene: 9. The CDR3 is 19 residues long. Germline CDR1 and CDR2: MNHEY and SVGAGI. This CDR3 is CASSYVPSGRAGSYNEQFF. CDR3 nucleotides: TGTGCCAGCAGTTACGTCCCTAGCGGGAGGGCCGGGTCCTACAATGAGCAGTTCTTC.

The J gene is TRBJ1-2, the V gene TRBV20-1; D gene uncertain. Trimming pared 1 base from V and 4 bases from J, leaving 13 bases between. CDR1 DFQATT and CDR2 SNEGSKA come from the germline V gene (reference sequence). The CDR3 contains 14 residues. DNA for the CDR3: TGCAGTGCTAGAGCCCCTGGCAGATTCTATGGCTACACCTTC. It translates to CSARAPGRFYGYTF.